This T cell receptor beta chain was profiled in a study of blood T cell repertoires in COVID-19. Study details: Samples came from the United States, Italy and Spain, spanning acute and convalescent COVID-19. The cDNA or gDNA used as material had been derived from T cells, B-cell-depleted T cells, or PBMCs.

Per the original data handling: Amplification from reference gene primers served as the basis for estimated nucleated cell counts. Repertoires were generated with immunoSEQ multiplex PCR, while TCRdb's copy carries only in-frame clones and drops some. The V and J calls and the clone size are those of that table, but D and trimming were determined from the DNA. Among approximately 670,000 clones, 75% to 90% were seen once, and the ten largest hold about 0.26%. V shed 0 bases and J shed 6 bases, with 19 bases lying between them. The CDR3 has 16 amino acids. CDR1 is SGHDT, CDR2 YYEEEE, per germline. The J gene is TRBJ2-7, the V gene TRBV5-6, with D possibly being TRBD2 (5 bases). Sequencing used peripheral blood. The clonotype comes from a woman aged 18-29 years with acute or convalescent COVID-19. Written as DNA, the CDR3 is TGTGCCAGCAGCTTGGTGGCTGAGGGTGAGCTTGCCGAGCAGTACTTC. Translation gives CASSLVAEGELAEQYF.